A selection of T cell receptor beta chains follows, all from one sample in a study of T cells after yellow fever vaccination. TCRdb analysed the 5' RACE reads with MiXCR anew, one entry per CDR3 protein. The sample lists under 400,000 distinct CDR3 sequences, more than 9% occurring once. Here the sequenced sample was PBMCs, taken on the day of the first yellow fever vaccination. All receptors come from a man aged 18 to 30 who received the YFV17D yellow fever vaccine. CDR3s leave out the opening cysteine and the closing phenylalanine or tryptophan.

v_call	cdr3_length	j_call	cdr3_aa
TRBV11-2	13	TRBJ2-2	ASSRGLAGTGELF
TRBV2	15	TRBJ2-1	ASTLTPTSGGASEQF
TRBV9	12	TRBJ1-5	ASSVGDGLGPQH
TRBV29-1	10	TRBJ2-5	SVDVASQTQY
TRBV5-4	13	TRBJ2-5	ASSTDRVVAETQY
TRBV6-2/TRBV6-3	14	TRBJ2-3	ASSSIRGRFGDTQY
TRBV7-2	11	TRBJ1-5	ASSLDLSQPQH
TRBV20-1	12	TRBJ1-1	SAPVGGLNTEAF
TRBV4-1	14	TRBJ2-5	ASSPVMQGHGETQY
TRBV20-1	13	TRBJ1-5	SARSDGGSNQPQH
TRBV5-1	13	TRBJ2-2	ASSLGGTNTGELF
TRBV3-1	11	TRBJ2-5	ASSQRGGETQY
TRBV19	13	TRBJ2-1	ASSSTGSSYNEQF
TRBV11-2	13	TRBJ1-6	ASSLPGSYNSPLH
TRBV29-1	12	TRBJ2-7	SVEDRDSSYEQY
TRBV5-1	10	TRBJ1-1	ASSLGEGEAF
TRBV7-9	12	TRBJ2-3	ASSLGTATDTQY